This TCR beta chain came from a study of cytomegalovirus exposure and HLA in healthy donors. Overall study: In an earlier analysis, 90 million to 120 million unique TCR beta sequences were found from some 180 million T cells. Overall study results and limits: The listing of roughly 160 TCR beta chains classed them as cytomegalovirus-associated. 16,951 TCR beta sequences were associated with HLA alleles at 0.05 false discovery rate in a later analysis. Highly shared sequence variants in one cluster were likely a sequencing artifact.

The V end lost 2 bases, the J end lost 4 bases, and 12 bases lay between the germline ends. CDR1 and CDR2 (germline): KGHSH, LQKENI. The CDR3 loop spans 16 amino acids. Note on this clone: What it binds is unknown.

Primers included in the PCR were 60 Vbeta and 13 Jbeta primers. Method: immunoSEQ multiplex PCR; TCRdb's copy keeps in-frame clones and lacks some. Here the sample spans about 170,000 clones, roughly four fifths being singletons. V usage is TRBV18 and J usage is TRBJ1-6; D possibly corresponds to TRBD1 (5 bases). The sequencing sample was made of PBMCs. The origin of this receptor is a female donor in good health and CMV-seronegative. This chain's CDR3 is CASSPIAAGYNSPLHF. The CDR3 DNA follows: TGTGCCAGCTCACCAATAGCGGCAGGGTATAATTCACCCCTCCACTTT.